Listed below are T cell receptor beta chains from one sample, sequenced in a study of blood T cells in healthy people across ages. TCRdb processed the 5' RACE reads anew with MiXCR; each CDR3 protein has one entry. This table holds roughly 800,000 distinct CDR3 sequences, roughly 25% found once. These data also featured in a second study, about T cells of mothers and their children.

What was sequenced was blood. The receptors were sampled from a boy between 10 and 17 years old in good health. Each CDR3 is given with its conserved first and last residue. Clone size is stated in some rows and not others, as once, few, many or a class when expanded.

j_call clone_size v_call cdr3_aa
TRBJ1-5 - TRBV6-6 CASSIINQPQHF
TRBJ1-3 - TRBV6-6 CASHSSSGNTIYF
TRBJ2-7 few TRBV20-1 CSARGPGLAGVEQYF
- few TRBV3-1 CASSQSFSYEQYF
TRBJ1-5 - TRBV12-5 CASGLVPAGWYNQPQHF
TRBJ1-2 few TRBV6-5 CTSSPSGQGYGYTF
TRBJ2-1 - TRBV15 CATSRDQAQFLVF
TRBJ2-7 - TRBV12-5 CASGLQNPSSYEQYF
TRBJ2-3 - TRBV25-1 CASRQGGTDTQYF
TRBJ1-2 - TRBV15 CATSRGDETYGYTF
TRBJ1-1 few TRBV11-2 CASSRIRVEGDTEAFF
TRBJ2-3 few TRBV28 CASSLVGLNTDTQYF
TRBJ2-7 many TRBV2 CASSGQGAYEQYF
TRBJ1-2 - TRBV6-6 CASRHDQGGPLFYGYTF
TRBJ1-3 - TRBV3-1 CASSPSDRAGNTIYF
TRBJ1-1 - TRBV15 CATSRDNLYTEAFF
TRBJ2-3 - TRBV7-2 CASSPQGRGDTQYF
TRBJ2-7 - TRBV6-5 CASSSPGTSSYEQYF
TRBJ1-5 few TRBV7-6 CASSYRDRDRQPQHF
TRBJ1-2 - TRBV14 CASSQRAGRANYGYTF